The 31 T cell receptor beta chains listed next were all sequenced from one sample in a study of control samples from healthy donors and cancer patients. Clones were sequenced by immunoSEQ multiplex PCR, and TCRdb holds only the in-frame ones, with some missing. The sample lists under 150,000 clones; over 75% were seen once. Sequenced input: blood. Every receptor here comes from a man between 60 and 75 years old in good health.

The J gene is TRBJ2-2, the V gene TRBV3-1 (or the pseudogene TRBV3-2); D perhaps matches TRBD1 (7 bases). The CDR3 length is 15 residues. Germline V gene data show CDR1 as LGHDT and CDR2 as YNNKEL (reference sequence). V lost 1 base and J 7 bases, leaving 13 bases between the germline ends. The CDR3 loop reads CASSQGGGGNGELFF. In DNA, the CDR3 is TGTGCCAGCAGCCAAGGCGGAGGGGGCAACGGGGAGCTGTTTTTT.

The chain carries TRBV10-2 and TRBJ1-5; D not resolved. Germline CDR1 and CDR2: WSHSY and SAAADI. This CDR3 contains 14 residues. The V end lost 8 bases, the J end lost 6 bases, and 17 bases lay between the germline ends. The CDR3 here is CASQSGNWGQPQHF. As DNA, the CDR3 is TGCGCCAGCCAGTCGGGGAATTGGGGTCAGCCCCAGCATTTT.

V and J are TRBV5-4 and TRBJ1-2; D possibly corresponds to TRBD1 (6 bases). Trimming stripped 5 bases from V and 2 bases from J, with 13 bases between. Germline CDR1 and CDR2: SGHNT and YYREEE (reference sequence). The CDR3 extends over 14 amino acids. The CDR3 here is CASRDVGTNYGYTF. The DNA for the CDR3 is TGTGCCAGCAGGGACGTGGGGACAAACTATGGCTACACCTTC.

CDR3 sequence: CASSTSVGGREKLFF. CDR3 coding DNA: TGCGCCAGCAGCACCTCCGTGGGAGGGCGGGAAAAACTGTTTTTT. The J gene is TRBJ1-4, the V gene TRBV5-1; D gene uncertain. This CDR3 has 15 residues. Germline-derived CDR1 and CDR2 are SGHRS and YFSETQ. V shed 4 bases and J shed 8 bases, with 18 bases lying between them.

CDR3 in amino acids: CASSFLLQVRKSGELFF. The CDR3 DNA follows: TGTGCCAGCAGTTTTCTCTTACAGGTCCGTAAATCCGGGGAGCTGTTTTTT. The J gene is TRBJ2-2, the V gene TRBV28; maybe TRBD1 (5 bases). V was pared by 3 bases and J by 6 bases, with 20 bases between. Germline CDR1 reads MDHEN; CDR2 reads SYDVKM. The CDR3 is 17 amino acids.

The chain combines TRBV19 with TRBJ2-3; the match to TRBD2 covers 8 bases. Trimming removed 3 bases from V and 6 bases from J; junction bases left unmatched: 5. CDR1 and CDR2 from the germline V gene are LNHDA and SQIVND (reference sequence). The CDR3 spans 14 residues. The CDR3 reads CASSIGTSGDTQYF. In nucleotides, the CDR3 is TGTGCCAGTAGTATCGGGACTAGTGGTGATACGCAGTATTTT.

The V gene is TRBV7-6, the J gene TRBJ2-1; TRBD1 aligns across 8 bases. The length of the CDR3 is 16 residues. Germline-derived CDR1 and CDR2 are SGHVS and FNYEAQ. Losses at the gene ends were 8 bases for V and 3 bases for J; bases not matched to a gene: 12. The CDR3 bases are TGTGCCAGCGCTAATCCGACAGGGGACTTCTACAATGAGCAGTTCTTC. Its translation: CASANPTGDFYNEQFF.

This clone appeared a few times. The chain is built from TRBV19 and TRBJ2-1; TRBD2 matches 8 bases. CDR1 is LNHDA and CDR2 is SQIVND in the germline V gene (reference sequence). The CDR3 spans 14 residues. V dropped 3 bases and J dropped 6; count of bases not matched to a gene: 4. CDR3 residues: CASSIPGGANEQFF. CDR3 nucleotide sequence: TGTGCCAGTAGTATCCCCGGGGGGGCCAATGAGCAGTTCTTC.

The V call is TRBV7-8, the J call TRBJ1-6; D remains ambiguous. V lost 3 bases and J 0 bases, leaving 12 bases between the germline ends. Germline-derived CDR1 and CDR2 are SGHVS and FQNEAQ. The CDR3 consists of 17 residues. CDR3 amino acids: CASSLGLGSSYNSPLHF. The CDR3 DNA follows: TGTGCCAGCAGCTTGGGTCTCGGCAGCTCCTATAATTCACCCCTCCACTTT.

The chain couples TRBV6-1 to TRBJ1-2; maybe TRBD1 (6 bases). Between the trimmed V and J ends, which lost 5 bases and 4 bases, there was a span of 17 bases. The CDR3 sequence is 15 residues long. Per germline, CDR1 MNHNS and CDR2 SASEGT. CDR3 DNA: TGTGCCAGCAGTTCCGGTTACAGGGAGGCCTATGGCTACACCTTC. Protein: CASSSGYREAYGYTF.

A few counts support this clone. The chain employs TRBV6-6 and TRBJ1-6, with a tentative D call TRBD1 (5 bases). This CDR3 contains 14 residues. Between the trimmed V and J ends, which lost 2 bases and 7 bases, there was a span of 9 bases. Germline V gives CDR1 MNHNY, CDR2 SVGAGI (reference sequence). CDR3 sequence: CASSYQGGNSPLHF. CDR3 nucleotides: TGTGCCAGCAGTTACCAGGGTGGGAATTCACCCCTCCACTTT.

The CDR3 nucleotides read TGTGCCAGCAGAAGAGGGTCTAGCTCCTACGAGCAGTACTTC. Its protein is CASRRGSSSYEQYF. The chain links TRBV6-5 to TRBJ2-7, with D perhaps TRBD2 (5 bases). CDR1 is MNHEY, CDR2 SVGAGI, per germline. The CDR3 length is 14 residues. Trimming shortened V by 6 bases and J by 0 bases, and 12 bases separated the two germline ends.

J is TRBJ2-1 and V is TRBV20-1; D is undetermined. Trimming stripped 2 bases from V and 6 bases from J, with 5 bases between. The germline gives CDR1 DFQATT, CDR2 SNEGSKA (reference sequence). The length of the CDR3 is 11 residues. The CDR3, as DNA: TGCAGTGCTAGACTCGTCAATGAGCAGTTCTTC. It encodes CSARLVNEQFF.

The chain couples TRBV6-5 to TRBJ2-5, with D uncertain. Per germline, CDR1 MNHEY and CDR2 SVGAGI. This CDR3 contains 15 residues. Trimming took off 7 bases at V and 5 bases at J, with 20 bases between the two ends. Written as DNA, the CDR3 is TGTGCCAGCATCTTCTTAGTGAACGCAGGCGAGACCCAGTACTTC. Its translation is CASIFLVNAGETQYF.

The chain uses TRBV13 and TRBJ2-7, with D possibly TRBD2 on 6 matching bases. The CDR3 extends over 18 amino acids. The V gene lost 0 bases and the J gene lost 5 bases, with 23 bases spanning the gap. The germline V gene has CDR1 PRHDT and CDR2 FYEKMQ (reference sequence). The CDR3 reads CASSLGWGVGGEIDEQYF. In DNA, the CDR3 is TGTGCCAGCAGCTTAGGCTGGGGTGTTGGAGGGGAAATCGACGAGCAGTACTTC.

Concerning this clone: At the DNA level, this CDR3 is encoded by other sequences in the same sample as well. This rearrangement joins TRBV28 to TRBJ2-7; weak D call: TRBD1 (6 bases). CDR3 length: 12 residues. The V end lost 5 bases, the J end lost 4 bases, and 9 bases lay between the germline ends. CDR1 is MDHEN, CDR2 SYDVKM, per germline. The CDR3 bases are TGTGCCAGCAGTATACAGGGTTACGAGCAGTACTTC. This encodes CASSIQGYEQYF.

This clone was observed a few times. The chain is built from TRBV6-5 and TRBJ2-6; no definite D call. The CDR3 is 16 amino acids. V was pared by 4 bases and J by 0 bases, with 10 bases between. The germline gives CDR1 MNHEY, CDR2 SVGAGI. CDR3 sequence (DNA): TGTGCCAGCAGTTTACACAGCAACTCTGGGGCCAACGTCCTGACTTTC. Residues: CASSLHSNSGANVLTF.

V and J are TRBV7-2 and TRBJ1-3; no definite D call. V lost 5 bases and J 0 bases, leaving 14 bases between the germline ends. CDR1 is SGHTA and CDR2 is FQGNSA in the germline V gene. This CDR3 spans 16 amino acids. CDR3 bases: TGTGCCAGCAGCCGTGCTGTGAGGAGCTCTGGAAACACCATATATTTT. Amino acids: CASSRAVRSSGNTIYF.

This clone was seen only a few times. V and J are TRBV9 and TRBJ2-3; D may correspond to TRBD1 or TRBD2 (5 bases each). CDR1 and CDR2 from the germline V gene are SGDLS and YYNGEE. CDR3 length equals 15 residues. Trimming removed 0 bases at V and 2 bases at J, with 10 bases between. The CDR3 reads CASSVVGGNTDTQYF. The CDR3 coding sequence is TGTGCCAGCAGCGTAGTTGGGGGTAACACAGATACGCAGTATTTT.

The chain links TRBV28 to TRBJ2-2, with TRBD1 identical over 10 bases. CDR1 is MDHEN, CDR2 SYDVKM, per germline. J was trimmed by 6 bases and V by 5 bases; bases with no gene match: 9. This CDR3 region has 16 residues. As DNA, the CDR3 is TGTGCCAGCAGTACCCCCGGACAGGGGGTCGCCGGGGAGCTGTTTTTT. It specifies CASSTPGQGVAGELFF. Using reference TRBV28 and TRBJ2-2 for the parts outside the CDR3, the full variable domain is DVKVTQSSRYLVKRTGEKVFLECVQDMDHENMFWYRQDPGLGLRLIYFSYDVKMKEKGDIPEGYSVSREKKERFSLILESASTNQTSMYLCASSTPGQGVAGELFFGEGSRLTVL.

The chain combines TRBV11-2 with TRBJ2-7; D ambiguous. Per the germline V gene, CDR1 is SGHAT and CDR2 is FQNNGV. V was clipped by 0 bases and J by 3 bases, with 9 bases between them. The CDR3 consists of 14 residues. CDR3 sequence: CASSLDQLSYEQYF. The CDR3 DNA is TGTGCCAGCAGCTTAGATCAGTTGAGCTACGAGCAGTACTTC.

This clone was found once. The CDR3 loop reads CASSLGGGGGTEAFF. The CDR3, as DNA: TGCGCCAGCAGCTTAGGAGGGGGCGGAGGCACTGAAGCTTTCTTT. The V and J genes are TRBV5-1 and TRBJ1-1, with TRBD1 matching 7 bases. The CDR3 length is 15 residues. V gave up 2 bases and J gave up 4 bases; unmatched junction bases: 8. CDR1 and CDR2 (germline): SGHRS, YFSETQ.

The chain's CDR3 is CASSGGGEGPGNTIYF. CDR3 nucleotide sequence: TGTGCCAGCAGCGGCGGGGGTGAGGGCCCAGGAAACACCATATATTTT. The J gene is TRBJ1-3, the V gene TRBV7-6; tentative D call: TRBD1 (5 bases). The CDR3 is 16 amino acids. Germline CDR1 and CDR2: SGHVS and FNYEAQ. Trimming removed 5 bases from V and 4 bases from J, with 18 bases in between.

The chain joins TRBV28 to TRBJ1-5; no reliable D call. There are 14 residues in the CDR3. Germline V gene lookup returns CDR1 MDHEN and CDR2 SYDVKM. Trimming removed 5 bases from V and 2 bases from J, with 10 bases in between. Here the CDR3 reads CASSARVGNQPQHF. CDR3 DNA sequence: TGTGCCAGCAGTGCGAGGGTAGGCAATCAGCCCCAGCATTTT. The variable domain in full, completed from reference TRBV28 and TRBJ1-5, reads DVKVTQSSRYLVKRTGEKVFLECVQDMDHENMFWYRQDPGLGLRLIYFSYDVKMKEKGDIPEGYSVSREKKERFSLILESASTNQTSMYLCASSARVGNQPQHFGDGTRLSIL.

The J gene is TRBJ2-1, the V gene TRBV19, with 16 bases that match TRBD2. The J segment lost 1 base and the V segment lost 4 bases, leaving 7 bases of the junction unmatched. The CDR3 loop spans 19 amino acids. In germline, CDR1 is LNHDA, CDR2 SQIVND (reference sequence). CDR3 DNA sequence: TGTGCCAGTAGTAGACAGGGACTAGCGGGGGGGCTATCCTACAATGAGCAGTTCTTC. Protein product: CASSRQGLAGGLSYNEQFF.

J is TRBJ2-6 and V is TRBV28; D remains unclear. CDR3 size: 15 residues. The germline gives CDR1 MDHEN, CDR2 SYDVKM. V was trimmed by 1 base and J by 0 bases, leaving 4 bases between them. CDR3 sequence: CASSLLVSGANVLTF. The CDR3 DNA is TGTGCCAGCAGTTTATTGGTCTCTGGGGCCAACGTCCTGACTTTC.

The chain joins TRBV18 to TRBJ1-5; D remains unclear. Trimming left V 3 bases short and J 8 bases short, with 14 bases between. The germline V gene encodes CDR1 KGHSH and CDR2 LQKENI. The CDR3 extends over 14 amino acids. In DNA, the CDR3 is TGTGCCAGCTCACCGGACTTGAGTGGGGAGCCCCAGCATTTT. It codes for CASSPDLSGEPQHF.

The rearrangement uses TRBV10-2 and TRBJ2-3; D is uncertain. Germline CDR1 reads WSHSY; CDR2 reads SAAADI. V gave up 8 bases and J gave up 9 bases, with 18 bases separating them. The CDR3 is 13 amino acids. The DNA for the CDR3 is TGCGCCAGCGGGCCAGAAGCACAGATAACGCAGTATTTT. Protein: CASGPEAQITQYF.

The chain recombines TRBV19 with TRBJ1-5; D is unresolved. The CDR3 length is 14 residues. The germline V gene encodes CDR1 LNHDA and CDR2 SQIVND (reference sequence). Trimming shortened V by 5 bases and J by 4 bases, and 12 bases separated the two germline ends. Here the CDR3 reads CASSSTDLNQPQHF. The CDR3 DNA reads TGTGCCAGTAGTTCCACAGATCTGAATCAGCCCCAGCATTTT.

This clone appeared a single time. This chain connects TRBV6-6 to TRBJ2-1; 10 bases line up with TRBD2. CDR1 and CDR2 from the germline V gene are MNHNY and SVGAGI (reference sequence). Losses at the gene ends were 6 bases for V and 7 bases for J; bases not matched to a gene: 9. The CDR3 runs 15 residues. The CDR3 bases are TGTGCCAGCAGCCCCCCCAGCGGGGGGGCGAATGAGCAGTTCTTC. Residues: CASSPPSGGANEQFF.

V gene TRBV19 combines with J gene TRBJ2-3; tentative D call: TRBD2 (5 bases). The CDR3 is made up of 13 amino acids. From germline, CDR1 is LNHDA and CDR2 SQIVND (reference sequence). The V end lost 5 bases, the J end lost 2 bases, and 8 bases lay between the germline ends. CDR3 protein: CASSPGNTDTQYF. DNA for the CDR3: TGTGCCAGTAGTCCCGGGAACACAGATACGCAGTATTTT.